This note documents a single T cell receptor (beta chain) sequence. This clonotype was counted ten times or more. Its cognate antigen has yet to be identified. Qualities for individual bases were not recorded, and no much larger clone is one base off. The CDR3, cysteine through phenylalanine, is 14 amino acids long. Kept here is only the CDR3 DNA, which spans 42 bases and is read in frame from base 1. Germline trimming amounts to 2 bases on V and 8 bases on J, with 8 as the count of junction bases outside the gene matches. The germline V gene sets CDR1 to SGHTA and CDR2 to FQGNSA. This specimen belongs to a study of CD8 T cells in ankylosing spondylitis (dated by TCRdb to about 2017). Notes on the research overall: The study set out to find disease-linked TCR variants by profiling T cell receptor beta repertoires in ankylosing spondylitis patients and healthy donors. The whole study cohort included 108 healthy donors and 25 ankylosing spondylitis patients. Peripheral blood was sampled, and synovial fluid was also collected from ankylosing spondylitis patients. What the research found in general, with its limitations: Some motif variants were previously reported in synovial fluid and blood of reactive arthritis patients, suggesting common disease-initiation mechanisms. The disease-linked clones were reported to be significantly enriched in matched synovial fluid samples from ankylosing spondylitis patients. A TCR beta motif made up of 7 to 9 highly homologous amino acid variants appeared to be characteristic of blood from ankylosing spondylitis patients. The disease-linked clones showed a CD8+ phenotype and occurred at relatively low frequencies in peripheral blood.

Sequenced on an Illumina HiSeq 2500. Quantitative 5'-RACE with molecular barcodes was used to prepare TCR beta libraries. The source study handled its data this way. A new computational method, built on a probabilistic model of VDJ rearrangement, was used to identify disease-linked TCR variants. TCRdb cleaned the public reads at Q25 with fastp, built clones with MiXCR and kept in-frame beta chains. CDR3 protein duplicates are merged, each entry listing the most common genes and DNA. The V and J calls were not made by the authors but by TCRdb's processing. This sample holds 150,000 to 200,000 distinct CDR3 sequences; more than 9% were observed only once. About 29% of the sample rests with the top ten.

Sequenced material: blood, either unsorted or a sorted T cell fraction (not recorded which). This receptor chain uses TRBV7-2 and TRBJ1-2, with TRBD1 matching 7 junction bases. The receptor's source is a male donor with ankylosing spondylitis or in good health (not recorded which). The CDR3 amino acid sequence is: CASSLRAGGLGYTF. In nucleotide form, the sequence is TGTGCCAGCAGCTTAAGGGCAGGGGGTCTCGGCTACACCTTC.